The T cell receptor beta chain described here comes from a study of CD8+CD57+ T cells in acquired aplastic anemia. In the study overall: DNA recovered from sorted CD4+ and CD8+ cells had a mean of 3.2 ug.

Those patients picked for sequencing had displayed CD8+CD57+ cell expansion on flow cytometry. Profiles of TCR beta VDJ and CDR3 were generated from a genomic DNA template. A single record per CDR3 protein comes from TCRdb applying MiXCR to the reads. The table shows roughly 150,000 distinct CDR3 sequences, with roughly 48% occurring only once. Sequencing was carried out using sorted CD4+, CD8+, or CD8+CD57+ T cells (not recorded which) from PBMCs. The source of this sequence is a human donor with aplastic anemia.

The CDR3 loop is CASSETVAGSSYGYTF. Written as DNA, the CDR3 is TGCGCCAGCAGTGAGACTGTGGCAGGGTCAAGCTATGGCTACACCTTC. The chain recombines TRBV10-2 with TRBJ1-2, with a tentative D call TRBD1 (5 bases). There are 16 residues in the CDR3. The V end lost 2 bases, the J end lost 4 bases, and 17 bases lay between the germline ends. The germline gives CDR1 WSHSY, CDR2 SAAADI.